This TCR beta chain was documented in a study of T cells after yellow fever vaccination. Overall study findings and caveats: Post-booster repertoires again held most primary-vaccination clones (roughly 95% CD4, just under 90% CD8).

This clonotype was seen a handful of times. The antigen is not known. This CDR3 is built from 16 residues. V was cut by 2 bases and J by 3 bases, with 16 bases left in between. Germline V gene lookup returns CDR1 SGHVS and CDR2 FQNEAQ. 5'RACE template switching generated TCR cDNA, adding a universal primer site and UMIs. TCRdb recomputed calls from the 5' RACE reads with MiXCR, one row per CDR3 protein. The profile shows about 400,000 distinct CDR3 sequences, around 6.5% of them singletons. The sequence came from a man aged 25 to 45 who received the YFV17D yellow fever vaccine. Sequenced material: PBMCs, taken 5 days after the yellow fever booster vaccination. The rearrangement uses TRBV7-8 and TRBJ2-5; D call uncertain. The CDR3 loop is CASSLLVADRKETQYF. Here the CDR3 DNA reads TGTGCCAGCAGCTTATTAGTGGCGGATCGGAAAGAGACCCAGTACTTC.